The 22 T cell receptor beta chains given below trace back to one sample, sequenced in a study of radiation and T cells in renal cell carcinoma. The time point is: blood 2 weeks post-SBRT. Treatment here: 15 Gy SBRT to primary tumor, nephrectomy 4 weeks later. Sequencing was performed with immunoSEQ multiplex PCR; in TCRdb, only in-frame clones are kept and a portion is missing. This table holds approximately 120,000 clones, around 81% found once. The specimen comprised blood, sampled from a patient whose treatment included radiotherapy and nephrectomy. The receptors stem from a man aged 45 to 65 with renal cell carcinoma.

The chain links TRBV2 to TRBJ2-6; 7 bases fit TRBD2. CDR3 length: 14 amino acids. Germline V CDR1 and CDR2: SNHLY, FYNNEI. The junction had 1 base not matched to a gene; V was cut back by 7 bases and J by 1 base. CDR3 nucleotide sequence: TGTGCCAGCAAGCGGGAATCTGGGGCCAACGTCCTGACTTTC. This codes for CASKRESGANVLTF.

This clone was counted a single time. V and J are TRBV14 and TRBJ2-5; unclear D gene. CDR3 size: 16 residues. CDR1 and CDR2 (germline): SGHDN, FVKESK. V lost 4 bases, J lost 5 bases, and 20 bases lay in between. The CDR3 coding sequence is TGTGCCAGCAGCCGGGGAACTGTGGGGTATCTGGAGACCCAGTACTTC. Translating it yields CASSRGTVGYLETQYF.

The chain employs TRBV19 and TRBJ1-1; perhaps TRBD1 as D (6 bases). This CDR3 comprises 11 residues. V was cut by 8 bases and J by 6 bases, with 10 bases left in between. Per germline, CDR1 LNHDA and CDR2 SQIVND (reference sequence). The CDR3 reads CASVEGAEAFF. The CDR3 nucleotides are TGTGCCAGTGTCGAGGGGGCTGAAGCTTTCTTT.

CDR3 coding DNA: TGTGCCTGGAGCCTACGGGGAGATACGCAGTATTTT. This gives the protein CAWSLRGDTQYF. The V and J genes are TRBV30 and TRBJ2-3; tentatively, D is TRBD2 (5 bases). Germline loops: CDR1 GTSNPN, CDR2 SVGIG (reference sequence). V was shortened by 3 bases and J by 5 bases, with 9 bases between the two germline ends. The CDR3 sequence is 12 residues long.

The rearrangement links TRBV7-9 to TRBJ1-1; 8 positions agree with TRBD1. The CDR3 has 15 residues. Germline CDR1 SEHNR, CDR2 FQNEAQ (reference sequence). J was trimmed by 0 bases and V by 3 bases; bases with no gene match: 3. The CDR3 sequence is CASSFRQGLNTEAFF. Written as DNA, the CDR3 is TGTGCCAGCAGCTTTCGACAGGGGTTGAACACTGAAGCTTTCTTT.

On this clone itself: One end of the junction fails to match germline, which may point to a read error. The rearrangement uses TRBV7-7 and TRBJ2-2; D tentatively reads TRBD1 or TRBD2 (5 bases each). The germline CDR1 and CDR2 sequences are SSHAT and FNYEAQ (reference sequence). This CDR3 is 13 amino acids long. The CDR3 bases are TGTGCTAGCAGCCCTGGGGGTTTCGGGGAGCTGTTTTTT. Translating it yields CASSPGGFGELFF.

The CDR3 DNA is TGTGCCAGCAGCTCGGTAGTACAGGGGGCGACAGATACGCAGTATTTT. It specifies CASSSVVQGATDTQYF. The genes are TRBV5-4 and TRBJ2-3, with TRBD1 matching over 9 bases. CDR1 is SGHNT, CDR2 YYREEE, per germline (reference sequence). V trimming: 3 bases; J trimming: 3 bases; junction bases outside the gene matches: 8. The CDR3 contains 16 residues.

The chain is built from TRBV19 and TRBJ2-1; 9 bases match TRBD2. The J segment lost 8 bases and the V segment lost 4 bases, leaving 12 bases of the junction unmatched. CDR1 is LNHDA and CDR2 is SQIVND in the germline V gene (reference sequence). The CDR3 totals 16 residues. The CDR3 DNA reads TGTGCCAGTAGTAGTTCCCCCAGCGGGAGGTCGGATGAGCAGTTCTTC. This sequence encodes CASSSSPSGRSDEQFF.

The chain recombines TRBV9 with TRBJ1-6; D not certain. The CDR3 loop spans 16 amino acids. Germline CDR1 SGDLS, CDR2 YYNGEE. With 0 bases removed from V and 0 bases from J, the gap between germline ends came to 7 bases. CDR3: CASSVGSSSYNSPLHF. The CDR3 DNA reads TGTGCCAGCAGCGTAGGTTCTAGCTCCTATAATTCACCCCTCCACTTT. Combining the CDR3 with reference TRBV9 and TRBJ1-6 gives the whole variable domain DSGVTQTPKHLITATGQRVTLRCSPRSGDLSVYWYQQSLDQGLQFLIQYYNGEERAKGNILERFSAQQFPDLHSELNLSSLELGDSALYFCASSVGSSSYNSPLHFGNGTRLTVT.

For the CDR3, the DNA is TGTGCCAGCGTCCCTGGGAACACCAAAAACATTCAGTACTTC. Amino acid sequence: CASVPGNTKNIQYF. The chain is built from TRBV11-2 and TRBJ2-4; D is ambiguous. Germline loops: CDR1 SGHAT, CDR2 FQNNGV. The CDR3 has 14 residues. Trimming took 8 bases from V and 2 from J, leaving 13 bases between them.

The genes are TRBV28 and TRBJ2-7; D gene unclear. The CDR3 is made up of 12 amino acids. CDR1 and CDR2 from the germline V gene are MDHEN and SYDVKM. Between the trimmed V and J ends, which lost 3 bases and 4 bases, there was a span of 7 bases. The CDR3 DNA reads as TGTGCCAGCAGTTTCGCAGGATACGAGCAGTACTTC. Protein sequence: CASSFAGYEQYF.

V and J are TRBV2 and TRBJ2-3; no clear D. This CDR3 is built from 13 residues. The germline V gene encodes CDR1 SNHLY and CDR2 FYNNEI. The V end lost 7 bases, the J end lost 4 bases, and 12 bases lay between the germline ends. The CDR3 protein is CASNPRKADTQYF. The CDR3 DNA is TGTGCCAGCAATCCCAGGAAAGCAGATACGCAGTATTTT.

The chain recombines TRBV18 with TRBJ1-2; D might be TRBD1 (5 bases). This CDR3 comprises 14 residues. Trimming left V 3 bases short and J 6 bases short, with 14 bases between. Germline V gene data show CDR1 as KGHSH and CDR2 as LQKENI. The CDR3 is CASSPVWGENGYTF. CDR3 DNA: TGTGCCAGCTCACCGGTTTGGGGGGAGAATGGCTACACCTTC. The complete variable domain, with remaining parts taken from reference TRBV18 and TRBJ1-2, reads NAGVMQNPRHLVRRRGQEARLRCSPMKGHSHVYWYRQLPEEGLKFMVYLQKENIIDESGMPKERFSAEFPKEGPSILRIQQVVRGDSAAYFCASSPVWGENGYTFGSGTRLTVV.

This clone was seen a few times. This chain links TRBV5-4 with TRBJ2-3; D is ambiguous. V was trimmed by 1 base and J by 4 bases, leaving 7 bases between them. Germline V gene lookup returns CDR1 SGHNT and CDR2 YYREEE (reference sequence). This CDR3 has 13 residues. CDR3 coding DNA: TGTGCCAGCAGCTTGTGGTGGTCAGATACGCAGTATTTT. Amino acids: CASSLWWSDTQYF.

The gene calls are TRBV5-4 and TRBJ2-5, with 10 bases lining up with TRBD2. The CDR3 is 15 residues long. The germline CDR1 and CDR2 sequences are SGHNT and YYREEE (reference sequence). V shed 4 bases, J shed 5 bases, and the junction held 8 bases outside the gene matches. This CDR3 reads CASSPSGGQGETQYF. CDR3 in DNA: TGTGCCAGCAGCCCTAGCGGGGGCCAGGGGGAGACCCAGTACTTC.

The chain joins TRBV6-1 to TRBJ2-7; TRBD1 is a possible D gene (5 bases). CDR3 length equals 12 residues. The V and J ends lost 4 bases and 3 bases respectively, with 7 bases between them. Germline V gene data show CDR1 as MNHNS and CDR2 as SASEGT. The CDR3 loop reads CASSATGYEQYF. The CDR3 DNA reads TGTGCCAGCAGTGCAACAGGCTACGAGCAGTACTTC.

The gene calls are TRBV6-1 and TRBJ1-1; possible D gene TRBD1, 6 bases. Germline assignment: CDR1 MNHNS and CDR2 SASEGT. With 6 bases removed from V and 4 bases from J, the gap between germline ends came to 15 bases. The CDR3 consists of 14 residues. As DNA, the CDR3 is TGTGCCAGCAGGACAGGAGGGTGGGTCACTGAAGCTTTCTTT. It specifies CASRTGGWVTEAFF.

Written as DNA, the CDR3 is TGTGCCAGCAGCCCATACACCTACGAGCAGTACTTC. Translating it yields CASSPYTYEQYF. This chain joins TRBV11-2 and TRBJ2-7; D is undetermined. The CDR3 extends over 12 amino acids. Germline CDR1 SGHAT, CDR2 FQNNGV. The ends were cut back, 5 bases at V and 2 bases at J, with 7 bases in the middle.

V and J are TRBV5-1 and TRBJ1-2; no clear D. V was pared by 1 base and J by 8 bases, with 9 bases between. Per germline, CDR1 SGHRS and CDR2 YFSETQ. The CDR3 totals 12 residues. The CDR3 spells CASSLYGPGYTF. The DNA for the CDR3 is TGCGCCAGCAGCTTGTATGGGCCCGGCTACACCTTC.

The rearrangement uses TRBV7-2 and TRBJ2-1; 10 bases line up with TRBD1. CDR3 length: 14 residues. Germline values: CDR1 SGHTA, CDR2 FQGNSA. The trim removed 6 bases at V and 5 bases at J, leaving 4 bases unmatched. The CDR3 nucleotides read TGTGCCAGCAGACGGGGACAGGGGAACAATGAGCAGTTCTTC. Its translation: CASRRGQGNNEQFF. The variable domain in full, completed from reference TRBV7-2 and TRBJ2-1, reads GAGVSQSPSNKVTEKGKDVELRCDPISGHTALYWYRQSLGQGLEFLIYFQGNSAPDKSGLPSDRFSAERTGGSVSTLTIQRTQQEDSAVYLCASRRGQGNNEQFFGPGTRLTVL.

This chain joins TRBV5-1 and TRBJ2-2; TRBD2 is a possible D gene (6 bases). With 1 base removed from V and 4 bases from J, the gap between germline ends came to 11 bases. Germline V gene lookup returns CDR1 SGHRS and CDR2 YFSETQ. CDR3 length: 15 residues. Here the CDR3 reads CASSLSGEGTGELFF. CDR3 DNA sequence: TGCGCCAGCAGCTTGTCGGGAGAGGGCACCGGGGAGCTGTTTTTT. Variable domain in full (rest from reference TRBV5-1 and TRBJ2-2): KAGVTQTPRYLIKTRGQQVTLSCSPISGHRSVSWYQQTPGQGLQFLFEYFSETQRNKGNFPGRFSGRQFSNSRSEMNVSTLELGDSALYLCASSLSGEGTGELFFGEGSRLTVL.

The chain has TRBV9 and TRBJ2-3; D is unclear. CDR1 is SGDLS, CDR2 YYNGEE, per germline. Between the trimmed V and J ends, which lost 0 bases and 2 bases, there was a span of 7 bases. The CDR3 loop spans 14 amino acids. The CDR3 loop is CASSVDSPTDTQYF. In DNA form, the CDR3 reads TGTGCCAGCAGCGTAGACAGCCCCACAGATACGCAGTATTTT. The entire variable domain, with the rest obtained from reference TRBV9 and TRBJ2-3, is as follows: DSGVTQTPKHLITATGQRVTLRCSPRSGDLSVYWYQQSLDQGLQFLIQYYNGEERAKGNILERFSAQQFPDLHSELNLSSLELGDSALYFCASSVDSPTDTQYFGPGTRLTVL.